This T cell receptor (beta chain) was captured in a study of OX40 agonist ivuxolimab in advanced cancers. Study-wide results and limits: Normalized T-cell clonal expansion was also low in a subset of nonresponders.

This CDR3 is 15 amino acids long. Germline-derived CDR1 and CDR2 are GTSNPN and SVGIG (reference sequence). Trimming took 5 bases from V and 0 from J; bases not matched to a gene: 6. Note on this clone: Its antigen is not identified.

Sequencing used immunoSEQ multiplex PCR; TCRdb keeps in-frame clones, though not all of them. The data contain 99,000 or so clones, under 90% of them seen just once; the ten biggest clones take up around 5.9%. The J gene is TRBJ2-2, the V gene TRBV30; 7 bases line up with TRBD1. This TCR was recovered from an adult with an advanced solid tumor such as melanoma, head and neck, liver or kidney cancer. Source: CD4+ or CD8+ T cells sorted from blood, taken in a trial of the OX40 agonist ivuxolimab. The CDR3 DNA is TGTGCCTGGGTGGGGACAGCCTCGAACACCGGGGAGCTGTTTTTT. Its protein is CAWVGTASNTGELFF.